Below, 20 T cell receptor beta chains from the same sample are listed, as sequenced in a study of regulatory T cells in long-lasting Graves disease (dated by TCRdb to the early 2020s). Sample time point, as interpreted from the label and publication: newly diagnosed GD, antithyroid drugs for less than 3 months. For both TCR sequencing and RNA sequencing, RNA was extracted from PBMCs using TRIzol. Receptor libraries were prepared by multiplex PCR. The sequencing machine was an Illumina HiSeq 4000. iRepertoire HTBI primers and Arm-PCR amplification of CDR3 regions were used to construct TCR beta libraries. TCRdb took the public reads, trimmed them with fastp at Q25, ran MiXCR for clone calling and kept in-frame beta chains. Rows matching on CDR3 protein sequence are summarized as one entry with the most common DNA and genes. Within this sample are more than 300,000 distinct CDR3 sequences, with around 11% of them counted one time only. 15% to 20% of the sample goes to the ten largest clones.

These same data were also listed under a study on T cells in Graves' hyperthyroidism and ophthalmopathy.

This material consisted of peripheral blood mononuclear cells (PBMCs), taken at new diagnosis, from a patient treated with antithyroid drugs. The receptors were gathered from a woman aged 18-29 years with Graves disease. Donor details come from another sample of the same person, matched by shared clones.

Many counts were recorded for this clonotype. This chain uses TRBV12-3 or TRBV12-4 with TRBJ2-2; D is unclear. Trimming pared 1 base from V and 5 bases from J, leaving 8 bases between. The CDR3 is 14 residues long. The CDR3 DNA reads as TGTGCCAGCAGTTTAGTGTCGGTGACCGGGGAGCTGTTTTTT. Its translation is CASSLVSVTGELFF.

This clonotype was picked up many times. The chain carries TRBV27 and TRBJ2-7, with 7 positions matching TRBD2. Germline-derived CDR1 and CDR2 are MNHEY and SMNVEV (reference sequence). The CDR3 sequence is 14 residues long. V was pared by 6 bases and J by 6 bases, with 11 bases of the junction left unmatched. CDR3 protein: CASSWGGSNSEQYF. In DNA, the CDR3 is TGTGCCAGCAGCTGGGGCGGGAGTAACTCCGAGCAGTACTTC.

With respect to this clonotype: A far larger clone is off by one base, so a read error is likely. This chain links TRBV13 with TRBJ2-1, with TRBD1 identical over 9 bases. The germline CDR1 and CDR2 sequences are PRHDT and FYEKMQ (reference sequence). The length of the CDR3 is 16 residues. The J segment lost 10 bases and the V segment lost 4 bases, leaving 14 bases of the junction unmatched. CDR3 protein: CASSYHTGTGSYEQFF. The DNA of the CDR3 is TGTGCCAGCAGCTATCACACCGGGACAGGGTCCTACGAGCAGTTCTTC.

The V call is TRBV27, the J call TRBJ2-7, with TRBD2 identical over 14 bases. The trim removed 3 bases at V and 12 bases at J, leaving 7 bases unmatched. This CDR3 spans 14 amino acids. Germline V gene sequence: CDR1 MNHEY, CDR2 SMNVEV (reference sequence). The CDR3 reads CASSFGTSGSRPYF. As DNA, the CDR3 is TGTGCCAGCAGTTTCGGGACTAGCGGGAGTCGTCCGTACTTC.

The genes are TRBV6-1 and TRBJ2-3, with D possibly matching TRBD2 (5 bases). Trimming took off 5 bases at V and 0 bases at J, with 15 bases between the two ends. CDR1 is MNHNS, CDR2 SASEGT, per germline. The CDR3 loop spans 16 amino acids. DNA for the CDR3: TGTGCCAGCAGTAACAGCGGACCACCTAGCACAGATACGCAGTATTTT. Its protein product is CASSNSGPPSTDTQYF.

To note about this clonotype: Being one base from a much bigger clone, this may be a read error. The chain links TRBV2 to TRBJ2-7, with a possible D match to TRBD2 (6 bases). V was pared by 11 bases and J by 6 bases, with 20 bases between. Germline V lookup: CDR1 SNHLY, CDR2 FYNNEI. CDR3 size: 13 residues. In nucleotides, the CDR3 is TGTGCCGCCAGCCGAGACGGGAGCTCCGAGCAGTACTTC. It is translated as CAASRDGSSEQYF.

This clonotype occurred a few times. J is TRBJ2-3 and V is TRBV29-1; no clear D gene. This CDR3 contains 15 residues. The germline V and J ends were trimmed by 7 bases and 2 bases, with 19 bases remaining between them. Germline V gives CDR1 SQVTM, CDR2 ANQGSEA. In nucleotides, the CDR3 is TGCAGCGGCCTGACAATAGGGAACAACACAGATACGCAGTATTTT. As protein: CSGLTIGNNTDTQYF.

This clonotype has just a few counts. This chain joins TRBV9 and TRBJ2-2; D is uncertain. Germline V gene lookup returns CDR1 SGDLS and CDR2 YYNGEE. The length of the CDR3 is 16 residues. V dropped 1 base and J dropped 0 bases, with 10 bases sitting between them. The CDR3: CASSVLEEPNTGELFF. The CDR3, as DNA: TGTGCCAGCAGCGTACTTGAAGAACCGAACACCGGGGAGCTGTTTTTT.

The sample holds many counts of this clonotype. The junction departs from the called germline gene at one end, perhaps through a read error. J is TRBJ1-3 and V is TRBV6-1; no reliable D call. The CDR3 contains 15 residues. Looked up from germline, CDR1 is MNHNS and CDR2 is SASEGT. CDR3 in DNA: TGTGCCAGCAGAGAAGGAGCTAACTCTGGAAACACCATATATTTT. As protein: CASREGANSGNTIYF.

The chain employs TRBV10-3 and TRBJ2-5, with 11 bases that match TRBD1. Per germline, CDR1 ENHRY and CDR2 SYGVKD. V dropped 6 bases and J dropped 5; count of bases not matched to a gene: 2. CDR3 length: 13 amino acids. The CDR3 here is CAIRDRGRETQYF. The DNA of the CDR3 is TGTGCCATCAGGGACAGGGGGCGGGAGACCCAGTACTTC.

CDR3 bases: TGCGCCAGCAGCCAGGGGCGGCGCCCGGGAGAGGAGACCCAGTACTTC. It yields the protein CASSQGRRPGEETQYF. This chain links TRBV4-3 with TRBJ2-5; D may be TRBD2 (6 bases). The CDR3 runs 16 residues. The ends were cut back, 3 bases at V and 5 bases at J, with 19 bases in the middle. From germline, CDR1 is LGHNA and CDR2 YSLEER.

This clonotype occurred a few times. This chain joins TRBV20-1 and TRBJ2-7, with 9 bases fitting TRBD2. J gave up 4 bases and V 0 bases, and 7 bases lay outside the gene matches. Germline loops: CDR1 DFQATT, CDR2 SNEGSKA (reference sequence). The CDR3 is made up of 15 amino acids. The CDR3 DNA reads as TGCAGTGCTAGAGATAGGGCGGGAGGGGGGTACGAGCAGTACTTC. Translated, it gives CSARDRAGGGYEQYF.

This clonotype was counted at least ten times. V gene TRBV12-3 or TRBV12-4 combines with J gene TRBJ2-7; D is perhaps TRBD1 (6 bases). CDR3 length: 13 residues. V was trimmed by 6 bases and J by 0 bases, leaving 9 bases between them. CDR3 protein: CASRLQGSYEQYF. DNA for the CDR3: TGTGCCAGCAGGCTACAGGGCTCCTACGAGCAGTACTTC.

The V call is TRBV29-1, the J call TRBJ1-1, with D tentatively TRBD1 (6 bases). V lost 4 bases and J 6 bases, leaving 12 bases between the germline ends. The germline CDR1 and CDR2 sequences are SQVTM and ANQGSEA. This CDR3 region has 12 residues. The CDR3 protein is CSVAARGAEAFF. The DNA of the CDR3 is TGCAGCGTTGCAGCTAGGGGGGCTGAAGCTTTCTTT.

At least ten counts were recorded for this clonotype. The gene calls are TRBV20-1 and TRBJ2-1; 14 bases map to TRBD2. Trimming removed 6 bases from V and 7 bases from J; junction bases left unmatched: 5. CDR3 length: 14 residues. From germline, CDR1 is DFQATT and CDR2 SNEGSKA (reference sequence). This CDR3 reads CSARRTSGRNEQFF. The CDR3 DNA is TGCAGTGCCCGAAGGACTAGCGGGAGGAATGAGCAGTTCTTC.

This clonotype has only a few counts. The chain combines TRBV29-1 with TRBJ1-1, with no clear D. The CDR3 covers 11 residues. Germline V CDR1 and CDR2: SQVTM, ANQGSEA. The germline V and J ends were trimmed by 5 bases and 1 base, with 5 bases remaining between them. CDR3 nucleotide sequence: TGCAGCGTTCTGGGGAACACTGAAGCTTTCTTT. Its translation: CSVLGNTEAFF.

This clonotype occurred a few times. V gene TRBV6-2 or TRBV6-3 combines with J gene TRBJ1-2, with D possibly TRBD1 on 6 matching bases. Trimming left V 5 bases short and J 4 bases short, with 17 bases between. CDR3 length: 15 residues. Germline V gene sequence: CDR1 MNHEY, CDR2 SVGEGT. The CDR3 DNA follows: TGTGCCAGCAGTCTCACAGGGACGAACCTCTATGGCTACACCTTC. Its translation: CASSLTGTNLYGYTF.

This clonotype was picked up a small number of times. This chain links TRBV20-1 with TRBJ1-1; 8 bases fit TRBD1. Germline V gene data show CDR1 as DFQATT and CDR2 as SNEGSKA (reference sequence). The trim removed 2 bases at V and 12 bases at J, leaving 5 bases unmatched. CDR3 size: 11 residues. CDR3 sequence reads: CSARTGQGTFF. CDR3 bases: TGCAGTGCTAGAACAGGACAGGGAACTTTCTTT.

This clonotype appeared many times. In DNA, the CDR3 is TGTGCCAGCCCCTCCGGCAGAGAAACTGAAGCTTTCTTT. This codes for CASPSGRETEAFF. The chain uses TRBV19 and TRBJ1-1, with D unclear. The CDR3 covers 13 residues. V was cut by 9 bases and J by 5 bases, with 16 bases left in between. CDR1 and CDR2 from the germline V gene are LNHDA and SQIVND (reference sequence).

This clonotype was seen repeatedly, ten times or more. The V and J genes are TRBV7-6 and TRBJ2-3, with 11 bases identical to TRBD1. V lost 4 bases to trimming and J lost 6 bases; unmatched junction nucleotides: 9. CDR1 SGHVS and CDR2 FNYEAQ come from the germline V gene. The CDR3 covers 16 residues. This chain's CDR3 is CASSSRSGQGADTQYF. CDR3 DNA: TGTGCCAGCAGCTCTCGCTCCGGACAGGGGGCGGATACGCAGTATTTT.